Each of the 9 T cell receptor beta chains below was sequenced from the same sample in a study of cytomegalovirus exposure and HLA in healthy donors (dated by TCRdb to between 2016 and 2019). Library preparation was by the immunoSEQ multiplex PCR assay. For the multiplex PCR, a mixture combining 60 forward primers for TCR Vbeta segments and 13 reverse primers for TCR Jbeta segments was used. In TCRdb, the immuneACCESS table is reduced to in-frame sequences with V and J assigned. These tables do not hold every clone; where another copy was compared, an unresolved V gene accounts for under half, and the others remain unexplained. The sample yields under 170,000 clones; 75% to 85% were counted once. The top ten constitute under 4% of the sample. The sequencing sample was made of PBMCs. The receptors derive from a human donor in good health.

V is TRBV27 and J is TRBJ2-1; 7 nucleotides match TRBD2. Trimming took 3 bases from V and 5 from J; bases not matched to a gene: 7. The germline CDR1 and CDR2 sequences are MNHEY and SMNVEV (reference sequence). This CDR3 is 15 amino acids long. CDR3 nucleotides: TGTGCCAGCAGTTTTGTGCGGGAGTCGGACAATGAGCAGTTCTTC. This sequence encodes CASSFVRESDNEQFF.

The rearrangement links TRBV15 to TRBJ2-7, with D perhaps TRBD2 (7 bases). Trimming took off 0 bases at V and 2 bases at J, with 11 bases between the two ends. This CDR3 comprises 15 residues. Germline V gene lookup returns CDR1 LNHNV and CDR2 YYDKDF (reference sequence). The CDR3 protein is CATSRDAGATYEQYF. Written as DNA, the CDR3 is TGTGCCACCAGCAGAGATGCGGGGGCCACCTACGAGCAGTACTTC. The variable domain in full, with the rest retrieved from reference TRBV15 and TRBJ2-7, is DAMVIQNPRYQVTQFGKPVTLSCSQTLNHNVMYWYQQKSSQAPKLLFHYYDKDFNNEADTPDNFQSRRPNTSFCFLDIRSPGLGDTAMYLCATSRDAGATYEQYFGPGTRLTVT.

The V call is TRBV19, the J call TRBJ2-7, with TRBD1 matching 7 bases. The V gene's germline CDR1 is LNHDA and CDR2 SQIVND (reference sequence). The V and J ends lost 5 bases and 4 bases, in that order; junction bases with no gene match: 11. The CDR3 consists of 15 residues. Here the CDR3 DNA reads TGTGCCAGTAGTGTCACAACCGGGACAGTATACGAGCAGTACTTC. Its protein is CASSVTTGTVYEQYF.

The chain joins TRBV6-1 to TRBJ2-3; a weak D match, TRBD2 (5 bases). CDR1 and CDR2 (germline): MNHNS, SASEGT. The germline V and J ends were trimmed by 6 bases and 2 bases, with 12 bases remaining between them. The CDR3 runs to 14 residues. CDR3 DNA sequence: TGTGCCAGCAGACGAGGGCTTAACACAGATACGCAGTATTTT. Its protein product is CASRRGLNTDTQYF.

The rearrangement joins TRBV30 to TRBJ2-5, with 10 positions matching TRBD2. V shed 0 bases and J 7 bases; nucleotides not matched to a gene: 11. This CDR3 comprises 16 residues. CDR1 and CDR2 from the germline V gene are GTSNPN and SVGIG (reference sequence). CDR3 nucleotide sequence: TGTGCCTGGAGTGTACCGCCGTACAGCGGGGGGGTGACCCAGTACTTC. Protein: CAWSVPPYSGGVTQYF.

Written as DNA, the CDR3 is TGCGCCAGCAGCCAGAAGAGTCTCGGGGTAGAGGCTGAAGCTTTCTTT. Its protein is CASSQKSLGVEAEAFF. The V gene is TRBV4-1, the J gene TRBJ1-1; D unresolved. Germline V lookup: CDR1 MGHRA, CDR2 YSYEKL. V shed 3 bases and J shed 6 bases, with 20 bases lying between them. This CDR3 region has 16 residues.

Remarks on this clone: This specimen includes other DNA sequences encoding the same CDR3. CDR3 sequence (DNA): TGTGCCAGCAGTTCCACAGGAAGCACTGAAGCTTTCTTT. Encoded protein: CASSSTGSTEAFF. The chain carries TRBV5-5 and TRBJ1-1; maybe TRBD1 (5 bases). In germline, CDR1 is SGHKS, CDR2 YYEKEE (reference sequence). V was clipped by 5 bases and J by 4 bases, with 12 bases between them. The CDR3 sequence is 13 residues long. Using reference TRBV5-5 and TRBJ1-1 for the parts outside the CDR3, the full variable domain is DAGVTQSPTHLIKTRGQQVTLRCSPISGHKSVSWYQQVLGQGPQFIFQYYEKEERGRGNFPDRFSARQFPNYSSELNVNALLLGDSALYLCASSSTGSTEAFFGQGTRLTVV.

V is TRBV27 and J is TRBJ2-3; D gene unclear. CDR1 and CDR2 from the germline V gene are MNHEY and SMNVEV (reference sequence). Trimming took 2 bases from V and 1 from J, leaving 10 bases between them. The CDR3 covers 15 residues. This CDR3 reads CASSLPPSGTDTQYF. The CDR3, as DNA: TGTGCCAGCAGTTTACCCCCGTCAGGCACAGATACGCAGTATTTT.

The genes are TRBV4-1 and TRBJ2-5; tentatively, D is TRBD1 (5 bases). The CDR3 sequence is 15 residues long. CDR1 is MGHRA and CDR2 is YSYEKL in the germline V gene. Between the trimmed V and J ends, which lost 2 bases and 1 base, there was a span of 11 bases. CDR3 bases: TGCGCCAGCAGCCAACAGGACACAACCCAAGAGACCCAGTACTTC. Amino acid sequence: CASSQQDTTQETQYF.